What follows is one T cell receptor beta chain and its context. Its antigen remains unidentified. It may be a read error: a sequence one base away is much more abundant. This same CDR3 is encoded by further DNA sequences in the sample. V lost 2 bases and J 0 bases, leaving 7 bases between the germline ends. Per germline, CDR1 MNHNS and CDR2 SASEGT. CDR3 length equals 15 residues. This sample was taken from a study of shared clonotypes between healthy human individuals. Whole-study context: With ages of 18 to 49, the donors were two women and a few men. Donors had three CD4 naive, three CD4 memory, two CD8 naive and one CD8 memory plate apiece. Study-wide findings and caveats: Unshared clonotypes carried lower generation probabilities than those common to all four donors.

All donors were healthy HIV-negative adults lacking recent acute infections or vaccinations. Sequencing was performed with immunoSEQ multiplex PCR; in TCRdb, only in-frame clones are kept and a portion is missing. This sample has 950,000 to 1,100,000 clones, with 60% to 80% found just once. The source material was memory CD4+ T cells sorted from blood. Subset in this sample: CD45RA-negative fraction. This chain joins TRBV6-1 and TRBJ1-4; a weak D match, TRBD1 (5 bases). The TCR originated in a man aged 18 to 29 in good health. The CDR3 DNA sequence: TGTGCCAGCAGTGAACAGGGCGCAACTAATGAAAAACTGTTTTTT. Protein sequence: CASSEQGATNEKLFF.